The clone carrying this T cell receptor beta chain showed up just a few times. V shed 3 bases and J shed 0 bases, with 8 bases lying between them. CDR1 is SNHLY, CDR2 FYNNEI, per germline. The CDR3 loop spans 14 amino acids. Sequencing was performed with immunoSEQ multiplex PCR; in TCRdb, only in-frame clones are kept and a portion is missing. The sample contains about 960,000 clones, less than 85% of which appear only once. These data originate in a study of shared clonotypes between healthy human individuals. The sample taken for sequencing was memory CD4+ T cells sorted from blood. Subset in this sample: CD45RA-negative fraction. The sequence was collected from a man aged 18 to 29 in good health. The chain has TRBV2 and TRBJ1-1, with no clear D. In nucleotides, the CDR3 is TGTGCCAGCAGTGAGGAACCGTTGAACACTGAAGCTTTCTTT. It translates to CASSEEPLNTEAFF.